The sequence of this TCR beta chain was determined in a study of control samples from healthy donors and cancer patients. Assay used: immunoSEQ multiplex PCR; TCRdb lists only in-frame clones, some missing. The table has about 40,000 clones, more than 70% seen once. The germline gives CDR1 KGHSH, CDR2 LQKENI. CDR3 length: 15 residues. The V and J ends lost 1 base and 3 bases respectively, with 12 bases between them. The clonotype originates from a woman aged 60 to 75 with lung cancer. The sequenced sample consisted of PBMCs. The rearrangement uses TRBV18 and TRBJ2-5; possible D gene TRBD1, 5 bases. CDR3 in DNA: TGTGCCAGCTCACCACGGGGCCTTGGGGAAGAGACCCAGTACTTC. Translation gives CASSPRGLGEETQYF.